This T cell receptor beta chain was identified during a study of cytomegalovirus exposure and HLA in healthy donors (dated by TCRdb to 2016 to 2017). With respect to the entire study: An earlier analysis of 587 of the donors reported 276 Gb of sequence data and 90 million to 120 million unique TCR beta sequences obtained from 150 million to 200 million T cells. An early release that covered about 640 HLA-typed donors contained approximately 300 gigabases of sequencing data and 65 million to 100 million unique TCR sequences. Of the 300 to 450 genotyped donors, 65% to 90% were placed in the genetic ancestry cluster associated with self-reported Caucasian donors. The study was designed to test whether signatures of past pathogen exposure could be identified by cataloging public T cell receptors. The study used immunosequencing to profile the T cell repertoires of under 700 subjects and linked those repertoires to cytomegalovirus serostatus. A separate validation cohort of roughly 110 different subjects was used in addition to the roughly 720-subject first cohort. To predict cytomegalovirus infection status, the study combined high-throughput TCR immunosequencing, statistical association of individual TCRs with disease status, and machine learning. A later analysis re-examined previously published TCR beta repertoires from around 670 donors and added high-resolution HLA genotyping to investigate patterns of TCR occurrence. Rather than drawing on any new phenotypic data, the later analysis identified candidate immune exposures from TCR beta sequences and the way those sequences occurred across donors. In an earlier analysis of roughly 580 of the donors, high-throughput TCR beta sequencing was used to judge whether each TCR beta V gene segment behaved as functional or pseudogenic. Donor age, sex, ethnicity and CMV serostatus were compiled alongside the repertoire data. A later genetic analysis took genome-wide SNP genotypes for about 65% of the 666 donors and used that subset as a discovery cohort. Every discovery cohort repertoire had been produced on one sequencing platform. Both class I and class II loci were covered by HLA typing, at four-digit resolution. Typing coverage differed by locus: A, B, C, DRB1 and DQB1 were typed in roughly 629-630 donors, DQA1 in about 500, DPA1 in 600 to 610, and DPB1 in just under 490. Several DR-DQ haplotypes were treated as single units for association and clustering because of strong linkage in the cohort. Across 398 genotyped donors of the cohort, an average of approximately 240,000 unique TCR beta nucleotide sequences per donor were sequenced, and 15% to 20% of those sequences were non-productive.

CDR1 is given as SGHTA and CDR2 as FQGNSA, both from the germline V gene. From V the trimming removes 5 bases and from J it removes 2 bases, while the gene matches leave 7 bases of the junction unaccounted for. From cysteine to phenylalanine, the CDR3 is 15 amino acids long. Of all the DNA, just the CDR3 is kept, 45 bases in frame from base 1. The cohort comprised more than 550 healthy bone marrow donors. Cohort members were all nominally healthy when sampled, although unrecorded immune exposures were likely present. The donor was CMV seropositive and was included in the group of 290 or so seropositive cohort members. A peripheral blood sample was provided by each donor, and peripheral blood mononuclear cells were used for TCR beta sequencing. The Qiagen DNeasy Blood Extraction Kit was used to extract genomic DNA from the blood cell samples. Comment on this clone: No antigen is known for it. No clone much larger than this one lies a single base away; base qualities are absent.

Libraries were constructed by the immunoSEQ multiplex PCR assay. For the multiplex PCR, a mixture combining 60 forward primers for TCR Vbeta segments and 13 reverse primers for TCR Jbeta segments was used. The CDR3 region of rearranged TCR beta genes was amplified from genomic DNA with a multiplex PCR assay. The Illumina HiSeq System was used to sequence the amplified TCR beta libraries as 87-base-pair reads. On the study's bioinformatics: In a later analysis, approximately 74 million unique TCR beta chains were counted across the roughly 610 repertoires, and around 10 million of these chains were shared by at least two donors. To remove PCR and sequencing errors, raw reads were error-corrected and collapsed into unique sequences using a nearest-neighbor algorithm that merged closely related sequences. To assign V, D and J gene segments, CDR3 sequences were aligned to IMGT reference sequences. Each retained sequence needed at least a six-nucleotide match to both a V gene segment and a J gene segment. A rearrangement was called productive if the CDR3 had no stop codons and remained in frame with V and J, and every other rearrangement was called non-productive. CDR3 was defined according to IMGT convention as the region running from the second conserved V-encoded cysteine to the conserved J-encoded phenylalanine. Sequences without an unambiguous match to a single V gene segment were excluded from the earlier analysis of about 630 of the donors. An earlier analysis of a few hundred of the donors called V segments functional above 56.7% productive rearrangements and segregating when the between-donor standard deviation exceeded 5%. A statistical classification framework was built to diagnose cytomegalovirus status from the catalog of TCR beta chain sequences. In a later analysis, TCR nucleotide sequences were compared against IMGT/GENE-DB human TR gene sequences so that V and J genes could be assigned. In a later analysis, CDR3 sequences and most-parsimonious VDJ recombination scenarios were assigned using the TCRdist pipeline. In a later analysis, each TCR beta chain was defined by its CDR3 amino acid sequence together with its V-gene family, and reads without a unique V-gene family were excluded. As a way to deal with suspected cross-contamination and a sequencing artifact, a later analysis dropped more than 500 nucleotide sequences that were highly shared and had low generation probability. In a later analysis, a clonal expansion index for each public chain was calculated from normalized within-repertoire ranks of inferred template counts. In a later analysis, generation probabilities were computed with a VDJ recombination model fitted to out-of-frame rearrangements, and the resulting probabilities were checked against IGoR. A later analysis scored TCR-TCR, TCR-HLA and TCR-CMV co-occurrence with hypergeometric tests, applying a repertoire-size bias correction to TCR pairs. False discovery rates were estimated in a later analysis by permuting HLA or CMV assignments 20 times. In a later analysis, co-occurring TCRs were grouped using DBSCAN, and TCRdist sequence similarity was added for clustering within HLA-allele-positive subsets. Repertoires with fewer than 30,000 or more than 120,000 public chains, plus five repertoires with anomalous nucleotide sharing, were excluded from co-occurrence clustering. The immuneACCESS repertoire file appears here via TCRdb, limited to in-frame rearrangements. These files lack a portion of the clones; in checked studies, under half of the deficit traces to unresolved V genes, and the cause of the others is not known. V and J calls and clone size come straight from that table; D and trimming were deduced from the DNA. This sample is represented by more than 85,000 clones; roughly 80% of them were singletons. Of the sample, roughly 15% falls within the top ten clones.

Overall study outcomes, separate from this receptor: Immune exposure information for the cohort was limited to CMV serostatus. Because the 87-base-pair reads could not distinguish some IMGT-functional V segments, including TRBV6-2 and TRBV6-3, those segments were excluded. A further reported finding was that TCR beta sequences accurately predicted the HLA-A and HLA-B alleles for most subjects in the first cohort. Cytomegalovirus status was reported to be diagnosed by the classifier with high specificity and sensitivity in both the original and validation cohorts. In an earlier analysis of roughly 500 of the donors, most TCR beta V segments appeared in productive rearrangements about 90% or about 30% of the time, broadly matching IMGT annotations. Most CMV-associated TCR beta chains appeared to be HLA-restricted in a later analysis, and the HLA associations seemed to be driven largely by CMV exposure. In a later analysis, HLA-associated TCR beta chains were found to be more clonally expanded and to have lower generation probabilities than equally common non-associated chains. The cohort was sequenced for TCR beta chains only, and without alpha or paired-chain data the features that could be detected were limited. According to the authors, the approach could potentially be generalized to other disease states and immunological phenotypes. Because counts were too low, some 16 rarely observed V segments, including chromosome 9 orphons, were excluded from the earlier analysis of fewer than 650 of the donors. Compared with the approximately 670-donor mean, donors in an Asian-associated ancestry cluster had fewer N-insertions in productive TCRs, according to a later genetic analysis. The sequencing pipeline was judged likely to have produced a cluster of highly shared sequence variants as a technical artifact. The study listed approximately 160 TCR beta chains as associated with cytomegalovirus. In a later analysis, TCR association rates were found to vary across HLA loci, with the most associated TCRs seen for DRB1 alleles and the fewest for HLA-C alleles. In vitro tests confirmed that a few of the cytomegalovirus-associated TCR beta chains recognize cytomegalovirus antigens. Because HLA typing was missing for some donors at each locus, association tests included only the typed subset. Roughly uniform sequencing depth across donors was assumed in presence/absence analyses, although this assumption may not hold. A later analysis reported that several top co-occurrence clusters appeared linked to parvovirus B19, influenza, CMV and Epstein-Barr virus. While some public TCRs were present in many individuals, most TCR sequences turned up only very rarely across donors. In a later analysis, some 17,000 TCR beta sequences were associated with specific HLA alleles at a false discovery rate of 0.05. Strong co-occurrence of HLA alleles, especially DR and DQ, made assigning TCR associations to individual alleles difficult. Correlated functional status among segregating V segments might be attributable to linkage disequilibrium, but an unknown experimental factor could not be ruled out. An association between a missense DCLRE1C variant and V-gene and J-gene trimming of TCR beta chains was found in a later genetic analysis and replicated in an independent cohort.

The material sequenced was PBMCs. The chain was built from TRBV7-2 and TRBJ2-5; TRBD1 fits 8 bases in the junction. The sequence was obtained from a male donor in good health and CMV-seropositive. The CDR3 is CASSPGTGPQETQYF. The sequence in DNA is TGTGCCAGCAGCCCGGGGACAGGCCCACAAGAGACCCAGTACTTC.